Listed below are T cell receptor beta chains from one sample, sequenced in a study of CD8 T cells in Susac syndrome. TCRdb processed the immunoSEQ multiplex PCR reads anew with MiXCR; each CDR3 protein has one entry. The sample shows approximately 180,000 distinct CDR3 sequences, 90% to 96% of them seen only once. The sample taken for sequencing was CD4+ T cells from PBMCs. These TCRs come from a human donor with multiple sclerosis. The CDR3 runs from the conserved cysteine through the conserved F or W. Each record gives: clone size, D gene, J gene, V gene, CDR3 DNA, CDR3 protein. A D gene is named only where the DNA matches it firmly. Only part of the rows carry a size: once, few, many, or a class if the clone is expanded.

clone_size: -
d_call: TRBD2
j_call: TRBJ2-5
v_call: TRBV24-1
cdr3_nt: TGTGCCACCAGTGATCCCGGGACTACAGGAGAGACCCAGTACTTC
cdr3_aa: CATSDPGTTGETQYF

clone_size: -
d_call: -
j_call: TRBJ1-1
v_call: TRBV5-8
cdr3_nt: TGTGCCAGCAGCTTGCCGAGAAACATGAACACTGAAGCTTTCTTT
cdr3_aa: CASSLPRNMNTEAFF

clone_size: -
d_call: -
j_call: TRBJ1-1
v_call: TRBV27
cdr3_nt: TGTGCCAGCACCGGGAGGGACGGAGAAGCTTTCTTT
cdr3_aa: CASTGRDGEAFF

clone_size: -
d_call: -
j_call: TRBJ2-7
v_call: TRBV15
cdr3_nt: TGTGCCAGTGGGACTCCCCTCCAACGGCCCTACGAGCAGTACTTC
cdr3_aa: CASGTPLQRPYEQYF

clone_size: -
d_call: TRBD1
j_call: TRBJ1-5
v_call: TRBV9
cdr3_nt: TGTGCCAGCAGCGTAGGCCCAGGGGGGAATAGCAATCAGCCCCAGCATTTT
cdr3_aa: CASSVGPGGNSNQPQHF

clone_size: once
d_call: TRBD2
j_call: TRBJ2-3
v_call: TRBV20-1
cdr3_nt: TGCAGTGCTAGAGGGGACGGCGGGGGGTCCCATGATACGCAGTATTTT
cdr3_aa: CSARGDGGGSHDTQYF

clone_size: -
d_call: -
j_call: TRBJ2-5
v_call: TRBV30
cdr3_nt: TGTGCCTTCGGAGGGGGGAATTATAAGACCCAGTACTTC
cdr3_aa: CAFGGGNYKTQYF

clone_size: -
d_call: -
j_call: TRBJ2-3
v_call: TRBV24-1
cdr3_nt: TGTGCCACCAGTGGCTCGGGGGCGAAGGCAGATACGCAGTATTTT
cdr3_aa: CATSGSGAKADTQYF

clone_size: -
d_call: TRBD1
j_call: TRBJ1-1
v_call: TRBV9
cdr3_nt: TGTGCCAGCAGCGTTGTGCAGGGGGACACTGAAGCTTTCTTT
cdr3_aa: CASSVVQGDTEAFF

clone_size: -
d_call: -
j_call: TRBJ2-2
v_call: TRBV7-9
cdr3_nt: TGTGCCAGCAGAGATCCAGGGCGCACCGGGGAGCTGTTTTTT
cdr3_aa: CASRDPGRTGELFF

clone_size: -
d_call: -
j_call: TRBJ2-7
v_call: TRBV28
cdr3_nt: TGTGCCAGCAGCTATCTACCGAACGAGCAGTACTTC
cdr3_aa: CASSYLPNEQYF

clone_size: -
d_call: -
j_call: TRBJ1-1
v_call: TRBV29-1
cdr3_nt: TGCAGCGTTCAGGGATTGGTTGCTGAAGCTTTCTTT
cdr3_aa: CSVQGLVAEAFF

clone_size: -
d_call: -
j_call: TRBJ1-5
v_call: TRBV20-1
cdr3_nt: TGCAGTGCTAGTAAAGGACTTAGCAATCAGCCCCAGCATTTT
cdr3_aa: CSASKGLSNQPQHF

clone_size: -
d_call: -
j_call: TRBJ1-2
v_call: TRBV2
cdr3_nt: TGTGCCAGCCTCTCGGACGCCAATTGGGGCGGCTACACCTTC
cdr3_aa: CASLSDANWGGYTF

clone_size: -
d_call: TRBD1
j_call: TRBJ2-3
v_call: TRBV29-1
cdr3_nt: TGCAGCGTTGAGGGACAGGGCTTATTAGGCACAGATACGCAGTATTTT
cdr3_aa: CSVEGQGLLGTDTQYF

clone_size: -
d_call: -
j_call: TRBJ1-2
v_call: TRBV6-2/TRBV6-3
cdr3_nt: TGTGCCAGCGGGTTAGCCGGGGCCCTCTATGGCTACACCTTC
cdr3_aa: CASGLAGALYGYTF

clone_size: -
d_call: TRBD1
j_call: TRBJ1-2
v_call: TRBV10-3
cdr3_nt: TGTGCCATCAGTGACGCGGGACAGGGAAACTATGGCTACACCTTC
cdr3_aa: CAISDAGQGNYGYTF

clone_size: -
d_call: -
j_call: TRBJ2-7
v_call: TRBV4-1
cdr3_nt: TGCGCCAGCAGCCCCATCGAGTGGGACCCCTACGAGCAGTACTTC
cdr3_aa: CASSPIEWDPYEQYF

clone_size: -
d_call: -
j_call: TRBJ2-1
v_call: TRBV7-2
cdr3_nt: TGTGCCAGCAGCTTAATCGGACAAAACAATGAGCAGTTCTTC
cdr3_aa: CASSLIGQNNEQFF

clone_size: few
d_call: -
j_call: TRBJ1-6
v_call: TRBV18
cdr3_nt: TGTGCCAGCTCACCGGGTAATTCACCCCTCCACTTT
cdr3_aa: CASSPGNSPLHF

clone_size: once
d_call: -
j_call: TRBJ1-4
v_call: TRBV18
cdr3_nt: TGTGCCAGCGCTACTAATGAAAAACTGTTTTTT
cdr3_aa: CASATNEKLFF

clone_size: -
d_call: -
j_call: TRBJ1-1
v_call: TRBV9
cdr3_nt: TGTGCCAGCAGCAGAGTAGGGGGGTATAACACTGAAGCTTTCTTT
cdr3_aa: CASSRVGGYNTEAFF

clone_size: once
d_call: -
j_call: TRBJ2-2
v_call: TRBV5-4
cdr3_nt: TGTGCCAGCAGCTTGTCGTTAACGGACAAGAACACCGGGGAGCTGTTTTTT
cdr3_aa: CASSLSLTDKNTGELFF

clone_size: -
d_call: -
j_call: TRBJ1-6
v_call: TRBV2
cdr3_nt: TGTGCCAGTGGGGGAGATTCACCCCTCCACTTT
cdr3_aa: CASGGDSPLHF

clone_size: once
d_call: -
j_call: TRBJ2-7
v_call: TRBV3-1
cdr3_nt: TGTGCCAGCTTCCAAGAGGTAGGCAGCCGATGGAACTTC
cdr3_aa: CASFQEVGSRWNF

clone_size: -
d_call: -
j_call: TRBJ2-1
v_call: TRBV5-1
cdr3_nt: TGCGCCAGCAGCTTGGCCCCGCAGAGCTCCTACAATGAGCAGTTCTTC
cdr3_aa: CASSLAPQSSYNEQFF

clone_size: -
d_call: -
j_call: TRBJ2-7
v_call: TRBV3-1
cdr3_nt: TGTGCCAGCAGCCAAGAACCAGGGACTGAATTGGAGCAGTACTTC
cdr3_aa: CASSQEPGTELEQYF

clone_size: -
d_call: -
j_call: TRBJ2-5
v_call: TRBV12-3/TRBV12-4
cdr3_nt: TGTGCCAGCAGTTTAGTTGGGGTACAAGAGACCCAGTACTTC
cdr3_aa: CASSLVGVQETQYF

clone_size: -
d_call: TRBD1
j_call: TRBJ2-7
v_call: TRBV30
cdr3_nt: TGTGCCTGGAGCTCATATGGGACAGGGGCTTTCGGGCAGTACTTC
cdr3_aa: CAWSSYGTGAFGQYF

clone_size: -
d_call: -
j_call: TRBJ2-7
v_call: TRBV6-1
cdr3_nt: TGTGCCAGCAGTGAAGCGGGGACCACCTACGAGCAGTACTTC
cdr3_aa: CASSEAGTTYEQYF

clone_size: -
d_call: TRBD2
j_call: TRBJ2-3
v_call: TRBV20-1
cdr3_nt: TGCAGTGCTAGGCGGGGACTAGCGGGGGACGCCACAGATACGCAGTATTTT
cdr3_aa: CSARRGLAGDATDTQYF

clone_size: -
d_call: -
j_call: TRBJ1-3
v_call: TRBV20-1
cdr3_nt: TGCAGTGCATCCCCCCCCTCCGGGATATCTGGAAACACCATATATTTT
cdr3_aa: CSASPPSGISGNTIYF

clone_size: -
d_call: -
j_call: TRBJ2-5
v_call: TRBV7-9
cdr3_nt: TGTGCCAGCAGCTCACCCTCCCGGTTATCAGAGACCCAGTACTTC
cdr3_aa: CASSSPSRLSETQYF

clone_size: -
d_call: -
j_call: TRBJ1-5
v_call: TRBV12-3/TRBV12-4
cdr3_nt: TGTGCCAGCAGTTTATCGTCAGGGCAGCCCCAGCATTTT
cdr3_aa: CASSLSSGQPQHF

clone_size: once
d_call: TRBD1
j_call: TRBJ1-5
v_call: TRBV20-1
cdr3_nt: TGCAGTGCAGAGGGACAGAGGGATCAGCCCCAGCATTTT
cdr3_aa: CSAEGQRDQPQHF

clone_size: few
d_call: -
j_call: TRBJ2-5
v_call: TRBV11-1
cdr3_nt: TGTGCCAGCAGCTTTTCAGTTGAAGAGACCCAGTACTTC
cdr3_aa: CASSFSVEETQYF

clone_size: -
d_call: -
j_call: TRBJ1-1
v_call: TRBV30
cdr3_nt: TGTGCCTGGAGTGTACCGGGGACGAGGACTGAAGCTTTCTTT
cdr3_aa: CAWSVPGTRTEAFF

clone_size: -
d_call: -
j_call: TRBJ2-7
v_call: TRBV7-8
cdr3_nt: TGTGCCAGCAGCTTAGTAGTGTCGTACGAGCAGTACTTC
cdr3_aa: CASSLVVSYEQYF

clone_size: -
d_call: TRBD1
j_call: TRBJ1-6
v_call: TRBV20-1
cdr3_nt: TGCAGTGCTAGAGCCCTGGGACAGGGAGTTTCACCCCTCCACTTT
cdr3_aa: CSARALGQGVSPLHF

clone_size: -
d_call: TRBD1
j_call: TRBJ2-2
v_call: TRBV19
cdr3_nt: TGTGCCAGTAGTATAAGCCAGGGGGCCGGGGAGCTGTTTTTT
cdr3_aa: CASSISQGAGELFF

clone_size: -
d_call: -
j_call: TRBJ2-5
v_call: TRBV5-1
cdr3_nt: TGCGCCAGCAGGGAGCGGCGGGGAATAAGCCCGGTAGAGACCCAGTACTTC
cdr3_aa: CASRERRGISPVETQYF

clone_size: once
d_call: -
j_call: TRBJ2-2
v_call: TRBV4-3
cdr3_nt: TGCGCCAGCAGCCCCAAAGTTTCCGTCCGCGGGGAGCTGTTTTTT
cdr3_aa: CASSPKVSVRGELFF

clone_size: -
d_call: -
j_call: TRBJ2-4
v_call: TRBV5-1
cdr3_nt: TGCGCCAGCAGCCTATTATCGTTCCCTGCCAAAAACATTCAGTACTTC
cdr3_aa: CASSLLSFPAKNIQYF

clone_size: -
d_call: -
j_call: TRBJ1-1
v_call: TRBV5-6
cdr3_nt: TGTGCCAGCAGCTGGTCGGCTGAAGCTTTCTTT
cdr3_aa: CASSWSAEAFF

clone_size: once
d_call: TRBD1
j_call: TRBJ2-1
v_call: TRBV29-1
cdr3_nt: TGCAGCGTTGACGAAGTAGACAGGGAAGGTCCTCGCTCCTACAATGAGCAGTTCTTC
cdr3_aa: CSVDEVDREGPRSYNEQFF

clone_size: few
d_call: -
j_call: TRBJ2-7
v_call: TRBV6-1
cdr3_nt: TGTGCCAGCCATTGGGGGGCCTTCTCCTACGAGCAGTACTTC
cdr3_aa: CASHWGAFSYEQYF

clone_size: -
d_call: -
j_call: TRBJ1-6
v_call: TRBV30
cdr3_nt: TGTGCCCACCAATCCGGGTCCAAAAATTCACCCCTCCACTTT
cdr3_aa: CAHQSGSKNSPLHF

clone_size: -
d_call: -
j_call: TRBJ2-7
v_call: TRBV29-1
cdr3_nt: TGCAGCGTTAGCCCCGGGAGCGTCTACGAGCAGTACTTC
cdr3_aa: CSVSPGSVYEQYF

clone_size: few
d_call: TRBD2
j_call: TRBJ2-1
v_call: TRBV4-2
cdr3_nt: TGTGCCAGCAGCCAACGGTTAGCGGGGGGGGATGAGCAGTTCTTC
cdr3_aa: CASSQRLAGGDEQFF

clone_size: -
d_call: -
j_call: TRBJ1-3
v_call: TRBV15
cdr3_nt: TGTGCCACCAGCAGAGAACACGGACAGAAAACTGGAAACACCATATATTTT
cdr3_aa: CATSREHGQKTGNTIYF

clone_size: -
d_call: -
j_call: TRBJ1-2
v_call: TRBV28
cdr3_nt: TGTGCCAGCAGTTTTCAAGGATCCTCGGCCCAAAACTATGGCTACACCTTC
cdr3_aa: CASSFQGSSAQNYGYTF

clone_size: -
d_call: TRBD1
j_call: TRBJ1-1
v_call: TRBV30
cdr3_nt: TGTGCCTGGGGGACAGGTTTTGAGGCTTTCTTT
cdr3_aa: CAWGTGFEAFF

clone_size: -
d_call: -
j_call: TRBJ2-1
v_call: TRBV5-4
cdr3_nt: TGTGCCAGCAGCTTGGGGGGCCGGACTTACAATGAGCAGTTCTTC
cdr3_aa: CASSLGGRTYNEQFF

clone_size: once
d_call: -
j_call: TRBJ1-5
v_call: TRBV12-3/TRBV12-4
cdr3_nt: TGTGCCAGCCGACGGATGGGGAATCAGCTACCCCAGCATTTT
cdr3_aa: CASRRMGNQLPQHF

clone_size: once
d_call: TRBD1
j_call: TRBJ2-1
v_call: TRBV20-1
cdr3_nt: TGCAGTGCTAGGACAGGGAAGGGGTCCTACAATGAGCAGTTCTTC
cdr3_aa: CSARTGKGSYNEQFF

clone_size: once
d_call: TRBD2
j_call: TRBJ2-5
v_call: TRBV6-2/TRBV6-3
cdr3_nt: TGTGCCAGCAGTCGACTAGCGGTTCAAGAGACCCAGTACTTC
cdr3_aa: CASSRLAVQETQYF

clone_size: -
d_call: TRBD1
j_call: TRBJ1-2
v_call: TRBV29-1
cdr3_nt: TGCAGCGTTGAAGATCTAAAGGACAGGGGTGGCTACACCTTC
cdr3_aa: CSVEDLKDRGGYTF

clone_size: -
d_call: -
j_call: TRBJ2-1
v_call: TRBV7-2
cdr3_nt: TGTGCCAGCAGCTTAGTATGGACAGCCAATGAGCAGTTCTTC
cdr3_aa: CASSLVWTANEQFF